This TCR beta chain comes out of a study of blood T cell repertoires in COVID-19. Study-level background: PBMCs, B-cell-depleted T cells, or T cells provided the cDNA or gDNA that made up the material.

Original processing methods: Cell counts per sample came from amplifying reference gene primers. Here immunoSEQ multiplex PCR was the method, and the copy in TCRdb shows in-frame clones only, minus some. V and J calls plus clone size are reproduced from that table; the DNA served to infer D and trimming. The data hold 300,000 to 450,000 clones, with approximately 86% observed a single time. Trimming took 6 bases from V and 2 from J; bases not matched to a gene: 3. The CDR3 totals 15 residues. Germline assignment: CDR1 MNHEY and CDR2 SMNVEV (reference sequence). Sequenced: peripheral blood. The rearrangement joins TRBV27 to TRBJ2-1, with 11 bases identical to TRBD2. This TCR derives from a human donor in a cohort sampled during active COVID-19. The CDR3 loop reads CASRFSGGAYNEQFF. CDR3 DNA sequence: TGTGCCAGCAGGTTTAGCGGGGGGGCCTACAATGAGCAGTTCTTC.